The clone carrying this TCR beta chain was counted a few times. Its target is not known. This sample is part of a study of blood T cells in healthy people across ages. Overall study results and limits: Since the PBMCs were unsorted, naive and antigen-experienced cells could not be conclusively compared.

The authors ran a second PCR of roughly 7 to 11 cycles using a sample-barcoded 5' primer and a J-beta primer mix. One entry per CDR3 protein, called by TCRdb with MiXCR from the 5' RACE reads. The sample consists of 920,000 or so distinct CDR3 sequences, 35% to 55% of them appearing once. V lost 0 bases, J lost 4 bases, and 7 bases lay in between. There are 13 residues in the CDR3. This rearrangement joins TRBV12-3 or TRBV12-4 to TRBJ2-7, with D unresolved. Sequenced sample: blood. The sequence was obtained from a woman aged 55-69 years in good health. DNA of the CDR3: TGTGCCAGCAGTTTAGCCTTAGTTTACGAGCAGTACTTC. Its protein product is CASSLALVYEQYF.